This T cell receptor beta chain was documented in a study of CXCR3-negative and CXCR3-positive naive CD8 T cells. CDR3 length: 18 amino acids. Germline CDR1 SGHDT, CDR2 YYEEEE. Libraries were UMI-labeled 5' RACE TRB cDNA. One entry per CDR3 protein, without DNA, is what TCRdb gives after re-calling the 5' RACE reads. The table lists just over 60,000 distinct CDR3 sequences. Sequenced sample: naive CXCR3- CD8+ T cells from blood. Subset meaning: CD45RO-CCR7+CD27+CD95- naive CD8+ T cells lacking CXCR3 (TNR3-). The TCR comes from a human donor in good health. Some clones in this sample may be carry-over from other donors' samples. The chain links TRBV5-6 to TRBJ2-1; TCRdb outputs TRBD1, but without DNA this stays unchecked. The CDR3 protein is CASSSNWGNYSSYNEQFF. Combining the CDR3 with reference TRBV5-6 and TRBJ2-1 gives the whole variable domain DAGVTQSPTHLIKTRGQQVTLRCSPKSGHDTVSWYQQALGQGPQFIFQYYEEEERQRGNFPDRFSGHQFPNYSSELNVNALLLGDSALYLCASSSNWGNYSSYNEQFFGPGTRLTVL.